The text below deals with one TCR beta chain. These data are taken from a study of STAT5B mutations in CD4+ large granular lymphocyte leukemia. Only in-frame clones appear in the TCRdb table, and some are missing; sequencing was by immunoSEQ multiplex PCR. Found here are over 35,000 clones, 85% of them singletons; the top ten hold approximately 1.3%. Trimming cost V 4 bases and J 3 bases, with 7 bases left between them. The CDR3 totals 13 residues. Germline assignment: CDR1 LNHDA and CDR2 SQIVND (reference sequence). The sequence derives from a human donor in good health. Sequenced material: CD4+ T cells from blood buffy coats. The genes are TRBV19 and TRBJ1-5; D is unresolved. The CDR3 DNA reads as TGTGCCAGTAGTAGAGTCCACAATCAGCCCCAGCATTTT. It yields the protein CASSRVHNQPQHF.